This record concerns one TCR beta chain sequence. Here immunoSEQ multiplex PCR was the method, and the copy in TCRdb shows in-frame clones only, minus some. The top ten hold less than 0.5% of the sample, which has some 80,000 clones, approximately 93% seen once. CDR3 length equals 12 residues. In germline, CDR1 is SGHNT, CDR2 YENEEA. Trimming removed 8 bases from V and 8 bases from J, with 13 bases in between. The entry originates in a study of technical replicates of blood from a few donors. The chain has TRBV11-3 and TRBJ2-4, with D possibly matching TRBD2 (6 bases). The sequenced sample consisted of T cells isolated from PBMCs. The clonotype comes from a human donor in good health. CDR3 sequence reads: CASRGTQDIQYF. The CDR3 bases are TGTGCCAGCCGAGGGACTCAAGACATTCAGTACTTC. The full variable domain, with the rest looked up from reference TRBV11-3 and TRBJ2-4, is EAGVVQSPRYKIIEKKQPVAFWCNPISGHNTLYWYLQNLGQGPELLIRYENEEAVDDSQLPKDRFSAERLKGVDSTLKIQPAELGDSAVYLCASRGTQDIQYFGAGTRLSVL.